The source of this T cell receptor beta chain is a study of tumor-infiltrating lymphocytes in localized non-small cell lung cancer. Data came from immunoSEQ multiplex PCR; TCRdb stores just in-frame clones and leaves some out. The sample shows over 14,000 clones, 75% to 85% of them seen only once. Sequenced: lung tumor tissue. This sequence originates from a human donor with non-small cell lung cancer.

CDR3 protein: CASRAPGASTGELFF. The CDR3 nucleotides read TGTGCCAGCAGGGCCCCGGGGGCGAGCACCGGGGAGCTGTTTTTT. The rearrangement uses TRBV6-5 and TRBJ2-2; D may match TRBD1 or TRBD2 (6 bases each). Looked up from germline, CDR1 is MNHEY and CDR2 is SVGAGI. The CDR3 covers 15 residues. V was pared by 6 bases and J by 4 bases, with 15 bases between.